This T cell receptor beta chain was recorded in a study of identifying expanded T cells in peripheral blood. Collection occurred without any documented infections or immune events in donors. The CDR3 has 15 residues. Germline V gene data show CDR1 as KGHSH and CDR2 as LQKENI. V was cut by 5 bases and J by 0 bases, with 8 bases left in between. A remark on this clone: What it recognizes is unknown.

The study, taken as a whole, reports: Over two and four weeks, about 17 and 20 clones changed, versus around 1.2 between replicates. Clone count variance between approximately two-week samples rose with total template count.

The method was immunoSEQ multiplex PCR; TCRdb's version includes in-frame clones alone and lacks a portion of them. The sample holds some 93,000 clones, approximately 88% seen once. The chain couples TRBV18 to TRBJ2-6; D gene unclear. The sequence came from a person between 18 and 75 years old in good health. What was sequenced was blood. CDR3 coding DNA: TGTGCCAGCTCAAGATTAGGCTCTGGGGCCAACGTCCTGACTTTC. The encoded protein is CASSRLGSGANVLTF.